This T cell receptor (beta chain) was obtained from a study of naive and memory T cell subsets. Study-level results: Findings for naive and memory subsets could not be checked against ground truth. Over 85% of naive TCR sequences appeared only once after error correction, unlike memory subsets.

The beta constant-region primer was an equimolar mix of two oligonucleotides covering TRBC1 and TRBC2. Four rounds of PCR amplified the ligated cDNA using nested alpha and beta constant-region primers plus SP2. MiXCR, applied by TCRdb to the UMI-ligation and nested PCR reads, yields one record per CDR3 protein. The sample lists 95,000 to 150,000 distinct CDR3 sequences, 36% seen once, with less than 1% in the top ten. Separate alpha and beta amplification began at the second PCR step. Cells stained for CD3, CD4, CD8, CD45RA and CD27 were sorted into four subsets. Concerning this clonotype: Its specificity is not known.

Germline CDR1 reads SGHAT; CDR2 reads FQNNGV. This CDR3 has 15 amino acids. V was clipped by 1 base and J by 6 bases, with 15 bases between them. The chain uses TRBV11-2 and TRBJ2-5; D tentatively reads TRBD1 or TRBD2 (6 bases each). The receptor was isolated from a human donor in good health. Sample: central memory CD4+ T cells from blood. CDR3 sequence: CASSLVRGQGKTQYF. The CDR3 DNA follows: TGTGCCAGCAGCTTAGTTCGGGGGCAGGGAAAGACCCAGTACTTC. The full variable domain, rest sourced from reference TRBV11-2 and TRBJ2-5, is EAGVAQSPRYKIIEKRQSVAFWCNPISGHATLYWYQQILGQGPKLLIQFQNNGVVDDSQLPKDRFSAERLKGVDSTLKIQPAKLEDSAVYLCASSLVRGQGKTQYFGPGTRLLVL.